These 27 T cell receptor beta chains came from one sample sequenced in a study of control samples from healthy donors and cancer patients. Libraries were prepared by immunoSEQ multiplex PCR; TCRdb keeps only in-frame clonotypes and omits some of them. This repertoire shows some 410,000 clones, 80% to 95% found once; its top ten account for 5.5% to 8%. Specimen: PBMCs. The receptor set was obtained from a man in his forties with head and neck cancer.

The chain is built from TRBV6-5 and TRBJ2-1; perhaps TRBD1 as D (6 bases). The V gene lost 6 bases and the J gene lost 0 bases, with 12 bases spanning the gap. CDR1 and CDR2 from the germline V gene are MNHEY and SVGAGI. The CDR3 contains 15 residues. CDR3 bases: TGTGCCAGCAGCCTAACAGGGAGCTCCTACAATGAGCAGTTCTTC. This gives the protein CASSLTGSSYNEQFF.

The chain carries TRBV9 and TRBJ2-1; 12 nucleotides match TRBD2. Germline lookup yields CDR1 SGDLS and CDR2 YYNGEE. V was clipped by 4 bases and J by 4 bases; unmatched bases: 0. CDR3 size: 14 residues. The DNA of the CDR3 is TGTGCCAGCAGCCTAGCGGGAGGGTACAATGAGCAGTTCTTC. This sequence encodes CASSLAGGYNEQFF.

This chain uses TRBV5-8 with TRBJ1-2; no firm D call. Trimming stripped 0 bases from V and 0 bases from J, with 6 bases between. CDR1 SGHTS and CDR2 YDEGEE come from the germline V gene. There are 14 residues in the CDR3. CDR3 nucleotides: TGTGCCAGCAGCTTGGATCAGACTAACTATGGCTACACCTTC. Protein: CASSLDQTNYGYTF.

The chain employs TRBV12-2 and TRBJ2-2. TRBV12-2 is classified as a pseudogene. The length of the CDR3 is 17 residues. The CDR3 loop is CASRLVGGGENTGELFF. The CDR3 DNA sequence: TGTGCAAGTCGCTTAGTGGGTGGGGGAGAAAACACCGGGGAGCTGTTTTTT.

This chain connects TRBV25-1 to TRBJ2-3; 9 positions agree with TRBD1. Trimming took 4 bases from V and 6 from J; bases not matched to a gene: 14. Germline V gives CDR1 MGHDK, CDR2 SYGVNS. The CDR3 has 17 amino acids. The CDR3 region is CASSARSGTGFVDTQYF. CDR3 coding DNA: TGTGCCAGCAGTGCAAGATCCGGGACAGGGTTCGTCGATACGCAGTATTTT.

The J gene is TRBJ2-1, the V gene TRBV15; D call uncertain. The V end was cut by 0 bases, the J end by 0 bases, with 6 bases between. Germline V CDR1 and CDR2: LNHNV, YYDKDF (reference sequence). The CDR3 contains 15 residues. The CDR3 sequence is CATSREYSSYNEQFF. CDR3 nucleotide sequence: TGTGCCACCAGCAGAGAATATAGCTCCTACAATGAGCAGTTCTTC.

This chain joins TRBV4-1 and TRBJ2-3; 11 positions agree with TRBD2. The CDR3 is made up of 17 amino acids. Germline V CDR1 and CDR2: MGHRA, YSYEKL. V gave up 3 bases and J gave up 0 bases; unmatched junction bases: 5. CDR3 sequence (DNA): TGCGCCAGCAGCCAGACGGGACTAGCGGATAGCACAGATACGCAGTATTTT. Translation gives CASSQTGLADSTDTQYF.

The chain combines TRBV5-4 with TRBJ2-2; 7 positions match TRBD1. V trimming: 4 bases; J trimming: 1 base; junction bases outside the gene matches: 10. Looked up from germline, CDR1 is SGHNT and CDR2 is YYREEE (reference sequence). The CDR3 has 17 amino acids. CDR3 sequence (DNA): TGTGCCAGCAGCACGGCCTTGACAGGGTTGAACACCGGGGAGCTGTTTTTT. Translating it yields CASSTALTGLNTGELFF.

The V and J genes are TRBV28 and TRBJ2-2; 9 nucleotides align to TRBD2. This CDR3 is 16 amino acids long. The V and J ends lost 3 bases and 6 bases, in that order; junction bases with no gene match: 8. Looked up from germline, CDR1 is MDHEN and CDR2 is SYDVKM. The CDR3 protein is CASSFSGLAGAGELFF. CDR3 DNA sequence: TGTGCCAGCAGTTTTTCGGGGTTAGCGGGAGCCGGGGAGCTGTTTTTT.

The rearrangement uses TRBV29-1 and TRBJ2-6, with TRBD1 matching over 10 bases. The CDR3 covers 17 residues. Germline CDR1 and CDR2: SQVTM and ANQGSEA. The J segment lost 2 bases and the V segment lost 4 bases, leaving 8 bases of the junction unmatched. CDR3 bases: TGCAGCGTTGGGGGACAGGGGCCCCCCCCTGGGGCCAACGTCCTGACTTTC. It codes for CSVGGQGPPPGANVLTF.

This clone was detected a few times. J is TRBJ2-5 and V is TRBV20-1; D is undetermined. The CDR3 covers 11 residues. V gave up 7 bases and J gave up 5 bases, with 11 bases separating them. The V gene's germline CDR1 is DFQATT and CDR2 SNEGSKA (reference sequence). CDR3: CSVAQEETQYF. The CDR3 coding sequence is TGCAGTGTGGCGCAGGAGGAGACCCAGTACTTC.

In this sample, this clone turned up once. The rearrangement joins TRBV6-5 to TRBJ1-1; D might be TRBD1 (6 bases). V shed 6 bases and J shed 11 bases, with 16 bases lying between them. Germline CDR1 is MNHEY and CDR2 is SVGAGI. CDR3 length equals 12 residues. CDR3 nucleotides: TGTGCCAGCAGGTGGAATACAGGGCGCGCTTTCTTT. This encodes CASRWNTGRAFF.

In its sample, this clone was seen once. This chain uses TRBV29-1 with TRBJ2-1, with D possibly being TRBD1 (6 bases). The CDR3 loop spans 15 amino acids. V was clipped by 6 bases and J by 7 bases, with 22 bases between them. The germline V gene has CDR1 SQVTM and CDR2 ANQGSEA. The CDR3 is CSVGNRVSGLNEQFF. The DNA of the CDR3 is TGCAGCGTCGGCAACAGGGTATCAGGGTTGAATGAGCAGTTCTTC.

CDR3 coding DNA: TGTGCCAGCAGTTACAGTCAGGTGGGAAACACCATATATTTT. Its translation is CASSYSQVGNTIYF. V and J are TRBV6-6 and TRBJ1-3; D is ambiguous. V was clipped by 2 bases and J by 4 bases, with 9 bases between them. The CDR3 runs 14 residues. The germline V gene has CDR1 MNHNY and CDR2 SVGAGI (reference sequence).

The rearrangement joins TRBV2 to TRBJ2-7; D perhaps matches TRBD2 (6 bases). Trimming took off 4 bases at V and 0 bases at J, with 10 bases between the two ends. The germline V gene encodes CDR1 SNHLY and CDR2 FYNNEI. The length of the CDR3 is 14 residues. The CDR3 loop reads CASSGDSYSYEQYF. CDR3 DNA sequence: TGTGCCAGCAGTGGGGACTCCTACTCCTACGAGCAGTACTTC.

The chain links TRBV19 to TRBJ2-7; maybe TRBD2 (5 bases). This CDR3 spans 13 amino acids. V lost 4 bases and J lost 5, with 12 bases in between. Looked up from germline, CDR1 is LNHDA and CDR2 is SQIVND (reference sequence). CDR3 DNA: TGTGCCAGTAGTACTAGCTTAGGCCACGAGCAGTACTTC. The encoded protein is CASSTSLGHEQYF.

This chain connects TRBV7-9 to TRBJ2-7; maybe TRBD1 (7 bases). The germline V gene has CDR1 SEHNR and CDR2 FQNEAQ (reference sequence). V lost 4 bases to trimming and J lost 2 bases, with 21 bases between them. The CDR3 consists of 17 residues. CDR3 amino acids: CASSSFRGEGVPYEQYF. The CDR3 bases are TGTGCCAGCAGCTCGTTCAGGGGGGAAGGAGTACCCTACGAGCAGTACTTC. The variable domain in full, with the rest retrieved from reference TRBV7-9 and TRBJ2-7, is DTGVSQNPRHKITKRGQNVTFRCDPISEHNRLYWYRQTLGQGPEFLTYFQNEAQLEKSRLLSDRFSAERPKGSFSTLEIQRTEQGDSAMYLCASSSFRGEGVPYEQYFGPGTRLTVT.

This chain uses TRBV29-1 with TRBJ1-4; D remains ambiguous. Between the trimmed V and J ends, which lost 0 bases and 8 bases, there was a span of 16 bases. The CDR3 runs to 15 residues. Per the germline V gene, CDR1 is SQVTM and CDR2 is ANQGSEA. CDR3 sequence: CSVEDQRLYGEKLFF. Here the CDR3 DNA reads TGCAGCGTTGAAGATCAGAGGCTATATGGGGAAAAACTGTTTTTT.

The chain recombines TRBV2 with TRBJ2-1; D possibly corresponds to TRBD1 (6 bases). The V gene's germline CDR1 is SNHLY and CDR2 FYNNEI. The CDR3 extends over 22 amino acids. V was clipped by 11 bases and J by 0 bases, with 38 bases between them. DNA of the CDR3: TGTGCCTGCCCTGGGATGTCTCGCCCGGGCCAAGGGGGACCTAGCTCCTACAATGAGCAGTTCTTC. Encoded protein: CACPGMSRPGQGGPSSYNEQFF.

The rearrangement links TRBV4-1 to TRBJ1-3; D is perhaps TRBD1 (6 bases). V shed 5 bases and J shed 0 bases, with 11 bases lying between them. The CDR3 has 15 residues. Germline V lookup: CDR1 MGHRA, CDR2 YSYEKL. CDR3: CASSDTGFSGNTIYF. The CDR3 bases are TGCGCCAGCAGCGATACAGGGTTCTCTGGAAACACCATATATTTT.

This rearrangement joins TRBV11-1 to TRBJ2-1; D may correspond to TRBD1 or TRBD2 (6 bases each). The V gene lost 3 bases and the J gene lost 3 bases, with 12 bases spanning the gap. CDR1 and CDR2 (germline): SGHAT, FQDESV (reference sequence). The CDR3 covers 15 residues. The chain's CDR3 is CASSLEGVIYNEQFF. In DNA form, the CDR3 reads TGTGCCAGCAGCTTGGAGGGGGTTATCTACAATGAGCAGTTCTTC.

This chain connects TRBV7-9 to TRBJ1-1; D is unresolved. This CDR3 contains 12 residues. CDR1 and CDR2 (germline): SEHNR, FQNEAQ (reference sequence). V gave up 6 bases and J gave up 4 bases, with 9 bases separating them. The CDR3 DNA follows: TGTGCCAGCAGACTGATTGGCACTGAAGCTTTCTTT. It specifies CASRLIGTEAFF.

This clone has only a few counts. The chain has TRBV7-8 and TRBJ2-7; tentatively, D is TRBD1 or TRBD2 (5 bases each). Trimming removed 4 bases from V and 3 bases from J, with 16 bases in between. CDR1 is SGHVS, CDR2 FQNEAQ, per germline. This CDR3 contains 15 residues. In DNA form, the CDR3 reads TGTGCCAGCAGCTCAGGGACGGCTGAGTTCTACGAGCAGTACTTC. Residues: CASSSGTAEFYEQYF.

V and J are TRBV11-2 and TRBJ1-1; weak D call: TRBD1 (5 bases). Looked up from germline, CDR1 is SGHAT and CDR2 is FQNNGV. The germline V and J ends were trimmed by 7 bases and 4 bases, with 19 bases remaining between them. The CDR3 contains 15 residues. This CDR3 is CASTPGGRLFTEAFF. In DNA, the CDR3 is TGTGCCAGCACCCCCGGGGGGAGGTTGTTCACTGAAGCTTTCTTT.

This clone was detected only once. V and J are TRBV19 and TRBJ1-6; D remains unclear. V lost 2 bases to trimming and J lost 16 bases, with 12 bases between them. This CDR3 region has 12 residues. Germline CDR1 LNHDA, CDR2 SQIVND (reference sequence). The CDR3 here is CASSINGLGLHF. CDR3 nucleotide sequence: TGTGCCAGTAGTATAAATGGTCTGGGACTCCACTTT.

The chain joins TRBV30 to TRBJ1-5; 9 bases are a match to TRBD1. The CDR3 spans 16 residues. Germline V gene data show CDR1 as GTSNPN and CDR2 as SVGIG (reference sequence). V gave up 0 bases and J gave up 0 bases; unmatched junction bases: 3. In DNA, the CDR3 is TGTGCCTGGAGTGTAGGGACAGGGATTAGCAATCAGCCCCAGCATTTT. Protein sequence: CAWSVGTGISNQPQHF.

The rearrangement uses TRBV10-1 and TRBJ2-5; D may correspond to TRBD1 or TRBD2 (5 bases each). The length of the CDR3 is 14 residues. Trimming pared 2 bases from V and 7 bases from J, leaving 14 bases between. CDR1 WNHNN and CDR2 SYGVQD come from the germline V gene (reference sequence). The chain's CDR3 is CASSEEDGTRTQYF. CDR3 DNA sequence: TGCGCCAGCAGTGAGGAGGACGGGACGAGGACCCAGTACTTC.